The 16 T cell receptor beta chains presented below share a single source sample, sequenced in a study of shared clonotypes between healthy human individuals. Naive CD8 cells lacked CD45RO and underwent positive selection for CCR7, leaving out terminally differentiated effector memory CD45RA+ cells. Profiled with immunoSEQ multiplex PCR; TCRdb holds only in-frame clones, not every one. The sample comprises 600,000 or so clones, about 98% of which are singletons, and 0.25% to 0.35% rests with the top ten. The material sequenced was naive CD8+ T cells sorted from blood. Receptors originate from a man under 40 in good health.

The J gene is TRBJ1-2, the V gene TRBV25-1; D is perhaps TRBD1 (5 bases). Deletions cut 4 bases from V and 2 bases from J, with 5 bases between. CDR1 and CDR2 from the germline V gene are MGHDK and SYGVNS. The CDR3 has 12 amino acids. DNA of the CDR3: TGTGCCAGCAGTGGGGGGAACTATGGCTACACCTTC. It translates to CASSGGNYGYTF.

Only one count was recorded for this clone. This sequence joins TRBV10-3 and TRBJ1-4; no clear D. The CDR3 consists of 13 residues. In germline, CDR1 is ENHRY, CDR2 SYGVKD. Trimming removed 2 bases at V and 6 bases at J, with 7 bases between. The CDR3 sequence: CAISETVDEKLFF. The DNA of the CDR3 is TGTGCCATCAGTGAGACAGTGGATGAAAAACTGTTTTTT.

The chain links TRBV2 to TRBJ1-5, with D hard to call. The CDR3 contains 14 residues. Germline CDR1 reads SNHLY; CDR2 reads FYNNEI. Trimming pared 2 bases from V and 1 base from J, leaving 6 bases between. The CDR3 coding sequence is TGTGCCAGCAGTGAAATTATCAGCAATCAGCCCCAGCATTTT. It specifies CASSEIISNQPQHF.

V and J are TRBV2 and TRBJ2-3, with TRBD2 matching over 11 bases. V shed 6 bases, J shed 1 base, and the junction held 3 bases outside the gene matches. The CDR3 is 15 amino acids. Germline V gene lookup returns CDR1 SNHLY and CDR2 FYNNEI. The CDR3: CASSLGLAGTDTQYF. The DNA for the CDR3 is TGTGCCAGCAGCTTGGGACTAGCGGGCACAGATACGCAGTATTTT.

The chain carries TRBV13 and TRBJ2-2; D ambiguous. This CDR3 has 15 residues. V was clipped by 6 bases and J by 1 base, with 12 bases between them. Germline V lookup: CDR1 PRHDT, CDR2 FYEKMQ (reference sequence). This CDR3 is CASSTEWQNTGELFF. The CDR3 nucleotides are TGTGCCAGCAGTACAGAATGGCAGAACACCGGGGAGCTGTTTTTT.

For the CDR3, the DNA is TGTGCCTGGAGTGGGACCGACACCGGGGAGCTGTTTTTT. This encodes CAWSGTDTGELFF. The rearrangement links TRBV30 to TRBJ2-2, with no clear D. The CDR3 extends over 13 amino acids. The germline CDR1 and CDR2 sequences are GTSNPN and SVGIG (reference sequence). V was shortened by 1 base and J by 3 bases, with 6 bases between the two germline ends.

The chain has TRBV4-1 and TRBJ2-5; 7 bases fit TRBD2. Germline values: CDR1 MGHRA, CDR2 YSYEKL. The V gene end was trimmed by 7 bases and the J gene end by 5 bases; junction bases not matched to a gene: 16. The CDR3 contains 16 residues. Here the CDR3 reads CASMKSAGASGETQYF. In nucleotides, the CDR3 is TGCGCCAGCATGAAATCGGCGGGAGCCTCCGGGGAGACCCAGTACTTC.

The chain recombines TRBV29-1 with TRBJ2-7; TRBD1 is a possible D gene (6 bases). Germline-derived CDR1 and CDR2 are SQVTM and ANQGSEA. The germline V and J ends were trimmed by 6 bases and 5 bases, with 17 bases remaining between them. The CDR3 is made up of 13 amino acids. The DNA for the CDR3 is TGCAGCGTGACAATCAGGGGCACGGACGAGCAGTACTTC. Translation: CSVTIRGTDEQYF.

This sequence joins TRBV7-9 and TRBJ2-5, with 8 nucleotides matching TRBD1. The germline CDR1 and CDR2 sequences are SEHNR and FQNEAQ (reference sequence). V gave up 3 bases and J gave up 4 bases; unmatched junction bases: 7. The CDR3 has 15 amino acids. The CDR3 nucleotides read TGTGCCAGCAGCTTCAAAGACAGGGGCGGAGAGACCCAGTACTTC. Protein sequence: CASSFKDRGGETQYF.

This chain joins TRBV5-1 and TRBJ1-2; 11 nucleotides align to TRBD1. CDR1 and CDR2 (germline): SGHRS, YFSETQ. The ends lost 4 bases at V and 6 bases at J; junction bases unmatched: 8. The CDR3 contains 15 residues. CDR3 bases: TGCGCCAGCAGCCCTGGGACAGGGGGAATTCATGGCTACACCTTC. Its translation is CASSPGTGGIHGYTF.

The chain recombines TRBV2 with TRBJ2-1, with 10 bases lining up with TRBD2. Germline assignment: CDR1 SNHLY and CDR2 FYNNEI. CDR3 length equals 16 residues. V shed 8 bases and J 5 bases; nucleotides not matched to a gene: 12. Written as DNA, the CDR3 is TGTGCCAGCGAGGGGACTAGCGCGGAATGGGACAATGAGCAGTTCTTC. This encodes CASEGTSAEWDNEQFF.

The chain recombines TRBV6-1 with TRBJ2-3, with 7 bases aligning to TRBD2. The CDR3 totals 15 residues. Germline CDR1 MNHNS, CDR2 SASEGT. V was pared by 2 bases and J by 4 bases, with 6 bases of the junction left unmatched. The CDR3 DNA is TGTGCCAGCAGTGAAATCGCGGGAGCGGCAGATACGCAGTATTTT. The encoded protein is CASSEIAGAADTQYF.

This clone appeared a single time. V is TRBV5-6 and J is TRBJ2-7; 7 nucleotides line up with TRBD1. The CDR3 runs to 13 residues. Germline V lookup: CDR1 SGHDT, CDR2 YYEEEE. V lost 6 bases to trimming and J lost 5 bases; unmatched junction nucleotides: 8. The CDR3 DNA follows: TGTGCCAGCAAGGGGGCAGGTTTCAACGAGCAGTACTTC. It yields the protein CASKGAGFNEQYF.

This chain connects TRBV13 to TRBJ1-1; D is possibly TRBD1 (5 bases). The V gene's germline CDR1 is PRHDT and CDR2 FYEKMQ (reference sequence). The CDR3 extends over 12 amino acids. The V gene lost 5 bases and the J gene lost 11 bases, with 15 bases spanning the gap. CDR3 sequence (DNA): TGTGCCAGCAGCGGACACGCTGGACGGGCTTTCTTT. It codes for CASSGHAGRAFF.

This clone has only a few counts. CDR3 amino acids: CASSLDRGSYNEQFF. CDR3 sequence (DNA): TGTGCCAGCAGCTTAGACAGGGGCTCCTACAATGAGCAGTTCTTC. The chain has TRBV13 and TRBJ2-1; 7 bases line up with TRBD1. Germline values: CDR1 PRHDT, CDR2 FYEKMQ (reference sequence). With 1 base clipped from V and 0 bases from J, the junction kept 0 bases outside the gene matches. The CDR3 has 15 amino acids.

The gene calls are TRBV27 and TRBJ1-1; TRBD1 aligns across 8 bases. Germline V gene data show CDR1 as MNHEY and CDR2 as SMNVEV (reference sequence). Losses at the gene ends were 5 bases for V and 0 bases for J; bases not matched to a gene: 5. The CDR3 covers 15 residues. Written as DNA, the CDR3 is TGTGCCAGCAGTGCCAACAGGGGGATGAACACTGAAGCTTTCTTT. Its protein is CASSANRGMNTEAFF.